The clone carrying this T cell receptor beta chain was recorded a few times. The target antigen is unknown. The data stem from a study of STAT3 mutations in large granular lymphocyte leukemia. Findings and caveats of the study: At least one immunodominant TCR beta clonotype appeared in every T-cell large granular lymphocyte leukemia patient.

Method: immunoSEQ multiplex PCR; TCRdb's copy keeps in-frame clones and lacks some. Here the sample spans some 31,000 clones, about 90% being singletons. Trimming at V came to 5 bases and at J to 4 bases, leaving 2 bases not matched to a gene. The germline CDR1 and CDR2 sequences are SGHTA and FQGTGA. The CDR3 length is 15 residues. The chain has TRBV7-3 and TRBJ2-2; 12 bases agree with TRBD2. The receptor's source is a man aged 60 to 69 with T-cell large granular lymphocyte leukemia. Some clones in this sample may be carry-over from other donors' samples. Sample: peripheral blood mononuclear cells. This chain's CDR3 is CASSPGLAGTGELFF. CDR3 nucleotides: TGTGCCAGCAGCCCGGGACTAGCGGGCACCGGGGAGCTGTTTTTT.